This T cell receptor beta chain derives from a study of human T cells and chemical hapten exposure (dated by TCRdb to the early 2020s). The study in broad terms: For sensitization, 2% DPC in acetone was applied to a roughly 2 cm by roughly 2 cm area of upper inner arm skin. For TCR sequencing, blood came from 25 to 35 alopecia patients at anywhere from one to four time points (pre-sensitization, 2, 6 and 24 weeks). Throughout the study period of about 23 weeks, patients also received therapeutic DPC doses to the scalp every week. Alopecia areata with under or over 50% scalp involvement, alopecia totalis and alopecia universalis were represented in the patient cohort, which was mostly female. Patch testing on the upper back used Finn chambers containing 0.01% DPC, with scoring done after 6 days according to International Contact Dermatitis Research Group standards. Blood was sampled from patients pre-sensitization (week 0) and at 2, 6 and about 24 weeks after DPC sensitization. Libraries were combined into a pool for sequencing, and differences in TCR yield between samples came mainly from small differences in library volumes within the pool. Peripheral blood TCR repertoire changes were tracked in vivo in alopecia patients during primary and secondary sensitization to the hapten diphenylcyclopropenone (DPC).

As encoded in the germline V gene, CDR1 is MDHEN while CDR2 is SYDVKM. Spanning cysteine to phenylalanine, the CDR3 consists of 15 amino acids. Solely the CDR3 DNA is kept, with 45 bases framed from the first base. V and J are truncated by 4 bases and 3 bases respectively, leaving an intervening sequence of 13 bases. Summary of the overall study and its limitations: Alopecia, a presumed autoimmune disease, was present in all patients, so the immune response of the patients might differ from that of healthy individuals. No change with DPC sensitization was found in the number of TCRs above 1 in 1000 frequency, and no evidence of global repertoire structure alterations was found. Repeated subsampling changed both the strength of the expansion versus patch-test correlation and the threshold at which that correlation became significant. A positive correlation was found between the number of PT1 expanded TCRs and patch test score, with significance reached at thresholds 8, 16 and 32 but not 4. Compared with pre-sensitization or healthy control sets, expanded TCRs formed significantly more large CDR3 similarity clusters, which is consistent with antigen-driven responses.

The library was produced with RACE. The reads were generated on a NextSeq 500. Library preparation attached unique molecular identifiers to individual cDNA molecules for quantitative, reproducible TCR counting. Each blood RNA sample was used to sequence both TCR alpha and TCR beta chains. The paper's data handling went like this. Samples had a median of roughly 98,000 TCRs, with a range from roughly 20,000 to 700,000. The Decombinator software suite was used to annotate V, J and CDR3 in the TCR reads. Every sample was subsampled to the same number of TCRs (28,000) for the PS versus PT1 abundance plots. Expanded TCRs were defined as absent before sensitization and observed at least eight times at the 2-week time point. TCRdb applied fastp at Q25 and MiXCR to the public reads, then kept only in-frame beta chains. Entries are consolidated by CDR3 protein sequence, retaining the most common genes and DNA. The V and J calls come from TCRdb's annotation, not from the publication. For this sample the table gives fewer than 80,000 distinct CDR3 sequences, of which 9.5% to 11% were detected only once. About 2% of the sample is taken by the ten largest.

This clonotype was detected many times. This clone's antigen is unknown. No quality values exist for individual bases; no much larger clone is one base distant. The time point tag for this specimen amounts to: patch test 3, about 24 weeks after DPC sensitization. The treatment or condition label, read with the paper, signifies: therapeutic diphenylcyclopropenone sensitization with weekly scalp DPC. At every patch-test visit, the blood draw took place before the patch test was put on. To be eligible, patients had to be aged 18 to 70, diagnosed with alopecia and judged suitable for DPC therapy, while pregnant patients were excluded. Total RNA was extracted from unfractionated whole blood that had been collected in Tempus Blood RNA tubes.

The sequence came from a woman between 25 and 40 years old with alopecia areata. Some clones in this sample may be carry-over from other donors' samples. This chain joins TRBV28 to TRBJ1-5; TRBD1 could be the D gene, as 5 bases match. Sequencing used whole blood, obtained in connection with sensitization to the hapten diphenylcyclopropenone (DPC). The CDR3 protein sequence reads: CASSSTSGANQPQHF. The bases are TGTGCCAGCAGTTCTACTAGCGGGGCCAATCAGCCCCAGCATTTT.